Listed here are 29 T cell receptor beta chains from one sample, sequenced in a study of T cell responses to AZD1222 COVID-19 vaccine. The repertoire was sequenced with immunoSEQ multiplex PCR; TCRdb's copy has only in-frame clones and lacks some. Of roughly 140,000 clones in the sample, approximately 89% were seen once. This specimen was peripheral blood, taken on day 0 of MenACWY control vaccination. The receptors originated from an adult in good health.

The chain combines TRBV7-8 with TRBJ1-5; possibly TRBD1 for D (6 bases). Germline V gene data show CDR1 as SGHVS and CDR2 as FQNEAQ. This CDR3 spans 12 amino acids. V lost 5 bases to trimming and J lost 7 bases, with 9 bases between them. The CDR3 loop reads CASSPGDQPQHF. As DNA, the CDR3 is TGTGCCAGCAGCCCAGGGGACCAGCCCCAGCATTTT.

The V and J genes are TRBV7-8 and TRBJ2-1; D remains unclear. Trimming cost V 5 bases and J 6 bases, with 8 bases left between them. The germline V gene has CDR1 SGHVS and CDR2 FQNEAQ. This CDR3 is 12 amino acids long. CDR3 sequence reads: CASSPTRNEQFF. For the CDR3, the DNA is TGTGCCAGCAGCCCAACCCGCAATGAGCAGTTCTTC.

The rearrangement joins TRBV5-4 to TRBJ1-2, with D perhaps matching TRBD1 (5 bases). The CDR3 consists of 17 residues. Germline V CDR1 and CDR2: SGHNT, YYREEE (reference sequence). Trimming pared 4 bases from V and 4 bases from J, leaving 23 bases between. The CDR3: CASSPADGGGRGYGYTF. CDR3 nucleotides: TGTGCCAGCAGCCCTGCGGACGGGGGGGGTCGCGGCTATGGCTACACCTTC.

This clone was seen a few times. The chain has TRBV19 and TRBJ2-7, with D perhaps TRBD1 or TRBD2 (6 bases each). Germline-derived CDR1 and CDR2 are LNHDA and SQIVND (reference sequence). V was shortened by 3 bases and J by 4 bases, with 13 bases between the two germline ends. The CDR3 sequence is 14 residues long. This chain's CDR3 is CASSIGGRTYEQYF. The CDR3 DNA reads TGTGCCAGTAGTATCGGGGGCAGGACTTACGAGCAGTACTTC.

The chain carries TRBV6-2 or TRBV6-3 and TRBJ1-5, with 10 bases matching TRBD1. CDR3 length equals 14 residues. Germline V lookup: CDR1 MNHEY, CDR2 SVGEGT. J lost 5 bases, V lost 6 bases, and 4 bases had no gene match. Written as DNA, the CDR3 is TGTGCCAGCAGCCGGGACAGGGGTTATCAGCCCCAGCATTTT. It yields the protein CASSRDRGYQPQHF.

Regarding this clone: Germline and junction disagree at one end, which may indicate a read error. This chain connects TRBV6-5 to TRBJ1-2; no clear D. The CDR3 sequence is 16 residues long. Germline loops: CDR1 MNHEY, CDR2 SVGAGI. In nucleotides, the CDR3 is TGCGCCAGCAGTTACGGGTCGGCAGCCCGAAACTATGGCTACACCTTC. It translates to CASSYGSAARNYGYTF.

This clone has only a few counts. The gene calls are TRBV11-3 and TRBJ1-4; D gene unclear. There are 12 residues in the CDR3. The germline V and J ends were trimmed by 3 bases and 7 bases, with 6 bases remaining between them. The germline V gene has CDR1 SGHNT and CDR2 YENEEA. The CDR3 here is CASSLRGEKLFF. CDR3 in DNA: TGTGCCAGCAGCTTGCGGGGTGAAAAACTGTTTTTT.

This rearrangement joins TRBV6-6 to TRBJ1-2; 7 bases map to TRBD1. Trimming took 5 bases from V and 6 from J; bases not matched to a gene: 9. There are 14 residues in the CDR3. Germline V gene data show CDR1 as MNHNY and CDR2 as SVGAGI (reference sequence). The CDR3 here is CASSGTWTGDGYTF. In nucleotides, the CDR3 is TGTGCCAGCAGTGGGACTTGGACAGGCGATGGCTACACCTTC.

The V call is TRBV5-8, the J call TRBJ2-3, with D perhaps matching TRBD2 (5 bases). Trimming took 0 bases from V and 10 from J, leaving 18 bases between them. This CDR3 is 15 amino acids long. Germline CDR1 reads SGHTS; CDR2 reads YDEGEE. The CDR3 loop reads CASSLEYLAKGPQYF. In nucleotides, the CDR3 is TGTGCCAGCAGCTTGGAGTACCTAGCTAAAGGGCCGCAGTATTTT.

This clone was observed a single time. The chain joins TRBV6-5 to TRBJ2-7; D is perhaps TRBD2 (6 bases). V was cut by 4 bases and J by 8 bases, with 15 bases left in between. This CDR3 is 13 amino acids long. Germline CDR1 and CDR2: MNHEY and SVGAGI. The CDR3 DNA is TGTGCCAGCAGTTTAGGGACTCAGAATCAGCAGTACTTC. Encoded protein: CASSLGTQNQQYF.

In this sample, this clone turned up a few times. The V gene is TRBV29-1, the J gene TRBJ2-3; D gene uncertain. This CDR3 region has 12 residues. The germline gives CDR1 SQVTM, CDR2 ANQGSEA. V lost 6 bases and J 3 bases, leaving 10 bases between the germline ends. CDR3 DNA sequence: TGCAGCGTGGCCCCCCGGACAGATACGCAGTATTTT. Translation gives CSVAPRTDTQYF.

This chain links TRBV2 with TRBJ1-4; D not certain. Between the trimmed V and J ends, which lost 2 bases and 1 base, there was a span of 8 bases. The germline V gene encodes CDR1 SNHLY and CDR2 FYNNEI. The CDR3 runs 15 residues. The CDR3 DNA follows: TGTGCCAGCAGTGAACGGAGGAGAACTAATGAAAAACTGTTTTTT. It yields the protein CASSERRRTNEKLFF.

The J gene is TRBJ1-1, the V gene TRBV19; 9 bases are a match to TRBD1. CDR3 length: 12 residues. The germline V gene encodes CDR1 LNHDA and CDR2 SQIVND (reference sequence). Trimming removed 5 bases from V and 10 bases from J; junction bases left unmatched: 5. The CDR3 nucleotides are TGTGCCAGTAGTCGACAGGGGGAACGAGCTTTCTTT. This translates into CASSRQGERAFF.

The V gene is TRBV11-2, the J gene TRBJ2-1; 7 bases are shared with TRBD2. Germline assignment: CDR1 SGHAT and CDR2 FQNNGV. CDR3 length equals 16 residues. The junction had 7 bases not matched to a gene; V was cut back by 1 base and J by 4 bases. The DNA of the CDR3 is TGTGCCAGCAGCTTAGTTTCTGGGGGGGGTTACAATGAGCAGTTCTTC. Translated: CASSLVSGGGYNEQFF.

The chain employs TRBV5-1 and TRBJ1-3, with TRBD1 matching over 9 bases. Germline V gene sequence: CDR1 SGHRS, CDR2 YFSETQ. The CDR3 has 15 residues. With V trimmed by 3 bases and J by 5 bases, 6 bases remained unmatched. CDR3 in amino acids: CASSSGTGIRNTIYF. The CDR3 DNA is TGCGCCAGCAGCTCGGGGACAGGGATTAGAAACACCATATATTTT.

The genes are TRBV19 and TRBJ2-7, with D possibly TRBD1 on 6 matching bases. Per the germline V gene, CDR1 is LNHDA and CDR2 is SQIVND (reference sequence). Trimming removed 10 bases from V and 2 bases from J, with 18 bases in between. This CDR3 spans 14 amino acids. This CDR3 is CATQGREGAYEQYF. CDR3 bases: TGTGCCACCCAGGGGCGTGAGGGAGCCTACGAGCAGTACTTC. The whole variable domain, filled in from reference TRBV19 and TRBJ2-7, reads DGGITQSPKYLFRKEGQNVTLSCEQNLNHDAMYWYRQDPGQGLRLIYYSQIVNDFQKGDIAEGYSVSREKKESFPLTVTSAQKNPTAFYLCATQGREGAYEQYFGPGTRLTVT.

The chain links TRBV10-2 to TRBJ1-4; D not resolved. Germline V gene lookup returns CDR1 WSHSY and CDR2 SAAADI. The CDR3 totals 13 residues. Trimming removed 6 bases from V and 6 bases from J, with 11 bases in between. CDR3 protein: CASSPIGYEKLFF. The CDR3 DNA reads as TGCGCCAGCAGCCCCATAGGGTATGAAAAACTGTTTTTT.

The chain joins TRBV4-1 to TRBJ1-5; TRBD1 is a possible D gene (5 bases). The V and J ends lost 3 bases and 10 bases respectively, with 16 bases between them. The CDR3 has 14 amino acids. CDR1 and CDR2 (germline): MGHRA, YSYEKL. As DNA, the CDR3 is TGCGCCAGCAGCCAGAATGGGGGTGACTCACCCCAGCATTTT. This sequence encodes CASSQNGGDSPQHF.

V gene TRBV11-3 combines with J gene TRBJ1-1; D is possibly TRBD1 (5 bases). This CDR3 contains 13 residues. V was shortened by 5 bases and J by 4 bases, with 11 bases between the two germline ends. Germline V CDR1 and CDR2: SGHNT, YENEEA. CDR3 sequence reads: CASSGQGSTEAFF. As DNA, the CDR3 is TGTGCCAGCAGCGGTCAGGGAAGCACTGAAGCTTTCTTT.

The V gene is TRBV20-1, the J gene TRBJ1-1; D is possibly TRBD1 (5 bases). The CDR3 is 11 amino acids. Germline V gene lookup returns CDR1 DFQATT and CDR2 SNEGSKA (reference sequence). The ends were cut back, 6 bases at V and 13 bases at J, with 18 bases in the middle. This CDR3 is CSAPAQGRDFF. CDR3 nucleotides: TGCAGTGCCCCTGCTCAGGGCCGGGATTTCTTT.

In nucleotides, the CDR3 is TGCGCCAGCAGTAGTAGCGGAACCTACGAGCAGTACTTC. As protein: CASSSSGTYEQYF. The rearrangement links TRBV5-1 to TRBJ2-7; TRBD2 is a possible D gene (6 bases). Germline V gene lookup returns CDR1 SGHRS and CDR2 YFSETQ. V shed 5 bases and J shed 2 bases, with 11 bases lying between them. This CDR3 has 13 amino acids.

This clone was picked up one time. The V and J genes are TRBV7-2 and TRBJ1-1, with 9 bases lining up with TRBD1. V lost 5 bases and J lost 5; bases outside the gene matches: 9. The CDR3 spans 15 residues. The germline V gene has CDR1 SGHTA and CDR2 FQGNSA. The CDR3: CASSPLTGGLTEAFF. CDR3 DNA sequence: TGTGCCAGCAGCCCATTGACAGGGGGACTAACTGAAGCTTTCTTT.

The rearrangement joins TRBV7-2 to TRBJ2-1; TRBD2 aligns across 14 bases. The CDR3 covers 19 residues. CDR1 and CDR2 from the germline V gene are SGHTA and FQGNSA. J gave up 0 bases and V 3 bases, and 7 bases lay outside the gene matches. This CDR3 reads CASSLGLAGEGGSYNEQFF. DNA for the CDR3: TGTGCCAGCAGCTTGGGACTAGCGGGAGAGGGGGGCTCCTACAATGAGCAGTTCTTC. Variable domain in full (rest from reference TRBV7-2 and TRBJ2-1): GAGVSQSPSNKVTEKGKDVELRCDPISGHTALYWYRQSLGQGLEFLIYFQGNSAPDKSGLPSDRFSAERTGGSVSTLTIQRTQQEDSAVYLCASSLGLAGEGGSYNEQFFGPGTRLTVL.

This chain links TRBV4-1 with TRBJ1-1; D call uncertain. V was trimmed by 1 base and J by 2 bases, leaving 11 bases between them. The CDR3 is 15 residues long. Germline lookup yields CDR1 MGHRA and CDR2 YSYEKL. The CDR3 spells CASSQVGTTNTEAFF. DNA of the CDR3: TGCGCCAGCAGCCAAGTAGGTACCACCAACACTGAAGCTTTCTTT.

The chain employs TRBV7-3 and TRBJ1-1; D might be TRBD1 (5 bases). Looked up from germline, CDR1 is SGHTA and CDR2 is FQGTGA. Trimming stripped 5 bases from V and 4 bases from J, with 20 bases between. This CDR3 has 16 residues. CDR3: CASSPGLGTGTTEAFF. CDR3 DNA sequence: TGTGCCAGCAGCCCTGGACTCGGGACGGGCACCACTGAAGCTTTCTTT. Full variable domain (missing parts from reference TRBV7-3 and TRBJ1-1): GAGVSQTPSNKVTEKGKYVELRCDPISGHTALYWYRQSLGQGPEFLIYFQGTGAADDSGLPNDRFFAVRPEGSVSTLKIQRTERGDSAVYLCASSPGLGTGTTEAFFGQGTRLTVV.

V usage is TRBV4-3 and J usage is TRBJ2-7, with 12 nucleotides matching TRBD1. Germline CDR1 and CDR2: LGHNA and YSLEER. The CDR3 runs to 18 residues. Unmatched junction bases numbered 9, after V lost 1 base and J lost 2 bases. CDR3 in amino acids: CASSQATVGQGATYEQYF. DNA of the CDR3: TGCGCCAGCAGCCAAGCCACGGTGGGACAGGGGGCAACCTACGAGCAGTACTTC.

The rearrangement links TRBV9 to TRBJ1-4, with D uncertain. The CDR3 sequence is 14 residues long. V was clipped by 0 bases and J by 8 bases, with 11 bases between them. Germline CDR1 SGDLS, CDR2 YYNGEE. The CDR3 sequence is CASSVGQIGEKLFF. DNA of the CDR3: TGTGCCAGCAGCGTAGGGCAAATAGGGGAAAAACTGTTTTTT.

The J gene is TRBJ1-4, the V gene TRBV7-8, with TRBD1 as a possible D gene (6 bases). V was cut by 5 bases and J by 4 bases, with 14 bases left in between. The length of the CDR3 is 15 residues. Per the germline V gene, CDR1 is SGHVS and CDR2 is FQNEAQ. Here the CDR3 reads CASSAHRDLNEKLFF. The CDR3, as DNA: TGTGCCAGCAGCGCCCACAGGGACCTTAATGAAAAACTGTTTTTT.

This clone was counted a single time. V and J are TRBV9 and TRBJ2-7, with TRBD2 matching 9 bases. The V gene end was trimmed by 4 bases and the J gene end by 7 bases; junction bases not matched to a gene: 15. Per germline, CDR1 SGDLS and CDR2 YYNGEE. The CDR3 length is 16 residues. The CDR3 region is CASSPKGLAGTGEQYF. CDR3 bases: TGTGCCAGCAGCCCAAAAGGGCTAGCGGGAACGGGTGAGCAGTACTTC.